Following are 4 T cell receptor beta chains from one sample sequenced in a study of blood T cell repertoires in COVID-19. Sequencing was performed with immunoSEQ multiplex PCR; in TCRdb, only in-frame clones are kept and a portion is missing. The profile shows just under 150,000 clones, about nine tenths of them singletons. Sample: peripheral blood. The origin of the receptors is a human donor in a cohort sampled during active COVID-19.

V gene TRBV7-8 combines with J gene TRBJ1-1; D may be TRBD1 (5 bases). This CDR3 spans 18 amino acids. Germline loops: CDR1 SGHVS, CDR2 FQNEAQ. V lost 6 bases and J 0 bases, leaving 23 bases between the germline ends. The CDR3 reads CASSREVGPLSLNTEAFF. CDR3 bases: TGTGCCAGCAGTAGGGAGGTGGGGCCACTATCGCTGAACACTGAAGCTTTCTTT.

This chain connects TRBV15 to TRBJ2-2, with a tentative D call TRBD1 (6 bases). Trimming took off 5 bases at V and 3 bases at J, with 19 bases between the two ends. Germline CDR1 reads LNHNV; CDR2 reads YYDKDF (reference sequence). This CDR3 has 17 residues. DNA for the CDR3: TGTGCCACCAGCCCGAGTATTCCTACAGGGTACACCGGGGAGCTGTTTTTT. It yields the protein CATSPSIPTGYTGELFF.

This chain joins TRBV30 and TRBJ2-3, with TRBD1 matching over 7 bases. V dropped 5 bases and J dropped 0; count of bases not matched to a gene: 5. Germline V lookup: CDR1 GTSNPN, CDR2 SVGIG (reference sequence). The CDR3 contains 14 residues. The CDR3 region is CAWAGRGSTDTQYF. In DNA form, the CDR3 reads TGTGCCTGGGCAGGCAGGGGGAGCACAGATACGCAGTATTTT.

This chain uses TRBV7-3 with TRBJ2-2; D gene unclear. Trimming stripped 1 base from V and 7 bases from J, with 7 bases between. CDR3 length: 13 residues. The germline V gene encodes CDR1 SGHTA and CDR2 FQGTGA. In DNA form, the CDR3 reads TGTGCCAGCAGCTTAAACTTTCGCGGGGAGCTGTTTTTT. This sequence encodes CASSLNFRGELFF.